This TCR beta chain was observed in a study of blood T cell repertoires in COVID-19. Using immunoSEQ multiplex PCR, the repertoire was profiled, and TCRdb retains in-frame clones only, with some absent. This sample has tens of thousands of clones, with 70% to 90% found just once. CDR1 ENHRY and CDR2 SYGVKD come from the germline V gene. This CDR3 comprises 13 residues. With respect to this clone: An end of the junction does not agree with germline; a read error may underlie this.

The specimen was peripheral blood. The chain uses TRBV10-3 and TRBJ1-5, with a tentative D call TRBD1 (6 bases). The TCR was taken from a woman in her forties or fifties with COVID-19, enrolled during active disease. CDR3 in DNA: TGTGCCGTCAGTACAGGGTCGGGTCAGCCCCAGCATTTT. Translated, it gives CAVSTGSGQPQHF.